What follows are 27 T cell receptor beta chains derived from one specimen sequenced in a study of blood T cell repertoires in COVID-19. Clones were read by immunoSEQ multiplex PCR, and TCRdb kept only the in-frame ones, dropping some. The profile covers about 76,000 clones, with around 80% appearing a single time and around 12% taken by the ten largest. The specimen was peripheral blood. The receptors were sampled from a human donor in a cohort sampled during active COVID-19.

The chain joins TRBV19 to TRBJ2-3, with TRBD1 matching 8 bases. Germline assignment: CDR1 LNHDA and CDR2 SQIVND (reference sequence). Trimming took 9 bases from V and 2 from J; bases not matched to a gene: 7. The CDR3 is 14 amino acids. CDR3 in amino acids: CASHNRGSTDTQYF. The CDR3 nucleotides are TGTGCCAGCCATAACAGGGGGTCCACAGATACGCAGTATTTT.

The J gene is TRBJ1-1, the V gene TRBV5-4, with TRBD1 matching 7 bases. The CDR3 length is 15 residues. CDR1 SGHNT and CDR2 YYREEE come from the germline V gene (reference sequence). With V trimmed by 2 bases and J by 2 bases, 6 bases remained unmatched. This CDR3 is CASSLQTGLNTEAFF. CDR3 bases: TGTGCCAGCAGCTTACAGACAGGGCTAAACACTGAAGCTTTCTTT.

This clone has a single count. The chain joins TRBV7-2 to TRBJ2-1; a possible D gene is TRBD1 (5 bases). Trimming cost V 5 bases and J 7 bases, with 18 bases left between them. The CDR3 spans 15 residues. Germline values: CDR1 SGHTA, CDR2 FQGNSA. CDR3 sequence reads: CASSPLGRVVNEQFF. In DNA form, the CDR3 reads TGTGCCAGCAGCCCCCTCGGCAGGGTAGTTAATGAGCAGTTCTTC.

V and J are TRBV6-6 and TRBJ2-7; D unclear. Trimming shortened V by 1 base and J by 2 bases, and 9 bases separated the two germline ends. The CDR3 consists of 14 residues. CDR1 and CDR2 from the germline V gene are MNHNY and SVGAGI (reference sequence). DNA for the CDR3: TGTGCCAGCAGTTACTATGGCGGCACCTACGAGCAGTACTTC. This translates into CASSYYGGTYEQYF.

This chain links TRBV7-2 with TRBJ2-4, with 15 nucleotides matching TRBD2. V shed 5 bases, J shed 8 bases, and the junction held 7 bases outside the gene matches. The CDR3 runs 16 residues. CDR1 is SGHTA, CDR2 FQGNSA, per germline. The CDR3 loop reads CASSDGLAGGYDIQYF. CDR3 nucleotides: TGTGCCAGCAGCGATGGACTAGCGGGAGGGTATGACATTCAGTACTTC.

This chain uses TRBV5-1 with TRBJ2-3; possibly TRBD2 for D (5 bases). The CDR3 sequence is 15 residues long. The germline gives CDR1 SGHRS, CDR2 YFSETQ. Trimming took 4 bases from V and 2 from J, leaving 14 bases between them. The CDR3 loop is CASSRSGAFTDTQYF. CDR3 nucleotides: TGCGCCAGCAGCCGCAGCGGCGCCTTCACAGATACGCAGTATTTT.

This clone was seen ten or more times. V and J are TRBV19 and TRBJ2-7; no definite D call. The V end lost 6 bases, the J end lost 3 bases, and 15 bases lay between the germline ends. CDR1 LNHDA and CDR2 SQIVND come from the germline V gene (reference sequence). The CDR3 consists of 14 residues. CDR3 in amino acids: CASSVAPRNYEQYF. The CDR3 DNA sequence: TGTGCCAGTAGCGTCGCCCCTAGGAACTACGAGCAGTACTTC.

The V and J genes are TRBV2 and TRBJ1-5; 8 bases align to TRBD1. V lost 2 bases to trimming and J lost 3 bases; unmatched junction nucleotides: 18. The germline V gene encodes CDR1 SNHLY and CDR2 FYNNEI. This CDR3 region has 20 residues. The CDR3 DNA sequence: TGTGCCAGCAGTGAAACCTCGGGACAGGTGCTTAGGGGATTCAATCAGCCCCAGCATTTT. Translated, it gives CASSETSGQVLRGFNQPQHF.

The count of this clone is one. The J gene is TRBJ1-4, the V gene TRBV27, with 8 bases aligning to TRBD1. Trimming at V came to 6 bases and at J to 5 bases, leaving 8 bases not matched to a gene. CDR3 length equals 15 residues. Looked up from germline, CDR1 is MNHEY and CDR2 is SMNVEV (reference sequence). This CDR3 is CASRRGQGINEKLFF. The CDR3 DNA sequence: TGTGCCAGCAGAAGAGGACAGGGCATCAATGAAAAACTGTTTTTT.

This chain's CDR3 is CASRRDRGRDEQFF. Written as DNA, the CDR3 is TGTGCCAGTCGACGGGACAGGGGTCGGGATGAGCAGTTCTTC. This chain links TRBV6-5 with TRBJ2-1, with 10 nucleotides matching TRBD1. The CDR3 spans 14 residues. The ends lost 9 bases at V and 8 bases at J; junction bases unmatched: 10. Germline CDR1 and CDR2: MNHEY and SVGAGI.

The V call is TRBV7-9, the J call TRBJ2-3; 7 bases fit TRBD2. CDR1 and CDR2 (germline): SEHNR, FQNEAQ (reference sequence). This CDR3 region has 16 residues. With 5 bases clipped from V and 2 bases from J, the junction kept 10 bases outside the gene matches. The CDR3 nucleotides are TGTGCCAGCAGCCTCCGGGGAGGGGAGGTCACAGATACGCAGTATTTT. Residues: CASSLRGGEVTDTQYF.

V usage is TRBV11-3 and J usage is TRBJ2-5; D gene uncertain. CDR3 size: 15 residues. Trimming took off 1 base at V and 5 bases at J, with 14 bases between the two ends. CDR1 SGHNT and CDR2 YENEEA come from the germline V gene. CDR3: CASSLAFGVEETQYF. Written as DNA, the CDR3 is TGTGCCAGCAGCTTAGCTTTCGGAGTAGAGGAGACCCAGTACTTC.

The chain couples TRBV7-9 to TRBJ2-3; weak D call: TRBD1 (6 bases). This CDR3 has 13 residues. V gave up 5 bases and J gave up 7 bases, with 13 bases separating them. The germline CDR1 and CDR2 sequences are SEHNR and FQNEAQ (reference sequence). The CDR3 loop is CASSPMGAHTQYF. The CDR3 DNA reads TGTGCCAGCAGCCCTATGGGGGCCCATACGCAGTATTTT.

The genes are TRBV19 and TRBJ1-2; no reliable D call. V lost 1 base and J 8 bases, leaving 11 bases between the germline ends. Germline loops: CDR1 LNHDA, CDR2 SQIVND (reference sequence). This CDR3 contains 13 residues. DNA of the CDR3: TGTGCCAGTAGTATAGGGAGGGTAAAGGGCTACACCTTC. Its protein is CASSIGRVKGYTF.

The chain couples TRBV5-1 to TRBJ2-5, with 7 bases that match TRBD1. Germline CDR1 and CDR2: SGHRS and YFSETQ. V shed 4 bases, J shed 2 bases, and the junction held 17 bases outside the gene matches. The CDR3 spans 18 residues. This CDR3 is CASSKRTGLGYMQETQYF. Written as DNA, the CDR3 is TGCGCCAGCAGCAAGCGGACAGGCCTTGGGTATATGCAAGAGACCCAGTACTTC.

CDR3 coding DNA: TGTGCCAGCAGCTTAGCTTCGGGGTACGGAGAAAAACTGTTTTTT. Translation gives CASSLASGYGEKLFF. The gene calls are TRBV7-8 and TRBJ1-4, with no clear D. The germline V gene has CDR1 SGHVS and CDR2 FQNEAQ. The CDR3 loop spans 15 amino acids. Deletions cut 0 bases from V and 8 bases from J, with 13 bases between.

CDR3 sequence reads: CASRRTGAGETQYF. CDR3 coding DNA: TGTGCCAGCAGGCGGACAGGGGCGGGGGAGACCCAGTACTTC. The chain uses TRBV27 and TRBJ2-5; 9 bases match TRBD1. The V segment lost 6 bases and the J segment 5 bases; nucleotides outside the gene matches: 7. The CDR3 contains 14 residues. Germline CDR1 is MNHEY and CDR2 is SMNVEV (reference sequence).

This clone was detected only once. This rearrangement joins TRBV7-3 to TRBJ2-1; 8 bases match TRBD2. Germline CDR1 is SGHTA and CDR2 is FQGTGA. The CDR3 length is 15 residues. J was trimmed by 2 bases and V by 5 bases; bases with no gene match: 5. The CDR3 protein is CASSPLAGPYNEQFF. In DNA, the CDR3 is TGTGCCAGCAGCCCATTAGCGGGGCCCTACAATGAGCAGTTCTTC.

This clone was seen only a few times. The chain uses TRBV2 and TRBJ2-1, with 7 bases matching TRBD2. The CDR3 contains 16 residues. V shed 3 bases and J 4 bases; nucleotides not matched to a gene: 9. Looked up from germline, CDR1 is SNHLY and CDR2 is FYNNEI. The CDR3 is CASSDWSAGLYNEQFF. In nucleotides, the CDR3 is TGTGCCAGCAGTGATTGGTCGGCGGGACTATACAATGAGCAGTTCTTC.

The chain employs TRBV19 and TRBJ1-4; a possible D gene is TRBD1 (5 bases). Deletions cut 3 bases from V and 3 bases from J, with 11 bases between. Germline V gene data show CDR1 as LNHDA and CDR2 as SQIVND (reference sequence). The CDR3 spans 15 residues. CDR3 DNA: TGTGCCAGTAGTATTCGGGGGACGGCTAATGAAAAACTGTTTTTT. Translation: CASSIRGTANEKLFF.

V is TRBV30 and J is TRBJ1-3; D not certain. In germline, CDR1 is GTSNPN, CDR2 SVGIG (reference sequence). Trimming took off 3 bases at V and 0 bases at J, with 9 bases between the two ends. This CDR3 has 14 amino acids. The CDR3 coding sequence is TGTGCCTGGAGGAGAGGACTCTCTGGAAACACCATATATTTT. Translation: CAWRRGLSGNTIYF.

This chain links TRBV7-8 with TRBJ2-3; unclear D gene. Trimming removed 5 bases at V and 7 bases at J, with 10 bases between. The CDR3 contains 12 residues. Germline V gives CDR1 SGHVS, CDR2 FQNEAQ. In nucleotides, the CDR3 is TGTGCCAGCAGCCTCCTTTCCCATACGCAGTATTTT. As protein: CASSLLSHTQYF.

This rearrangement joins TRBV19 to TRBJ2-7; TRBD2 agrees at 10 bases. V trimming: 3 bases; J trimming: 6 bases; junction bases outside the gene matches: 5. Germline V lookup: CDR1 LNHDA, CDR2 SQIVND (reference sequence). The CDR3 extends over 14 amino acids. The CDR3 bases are TGTGCCAGTAGTATCGGGCTAGCGGGAGCCGAGCAGTACGTC. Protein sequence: CASSIGLAGAEQYV.

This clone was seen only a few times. Here the CDR3 reads CASSPGQGLRNEQFF. Here the CDR3 DNA reads TGTGCCAGCAGCCCGGGACAGGGGCTTAGGAATGAGCAGTTCTTC. The chain is built from TRBV5-8 and TRBJ2-1, with 10 bases aligning to TRBD1. The CDR3 runs to 15 residues. The V and J ends lost 4 bases and 7 bases, in that order; junction bases with no gene match: 8. Germline-derived CDR1 and CDR2 are SGHTS and YDEGEE.

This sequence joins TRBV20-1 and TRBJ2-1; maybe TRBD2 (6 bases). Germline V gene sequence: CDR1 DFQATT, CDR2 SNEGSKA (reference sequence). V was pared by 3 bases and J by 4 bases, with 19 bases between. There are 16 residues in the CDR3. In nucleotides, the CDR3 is TGCAGTGCTAGTTATCCTAGCGCCCCACCTTACAATGAGCAGTTCTTC. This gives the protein CSASYPSAPPYNEQFF.

For the CDR3, the DNA is TGTGCCAGCAGTTTACGCCGGGACAGGGCGTTTGAGCAGTTCTTC. This gives the protein CASSLRRDRAFEQFF. This chain links TRBV6-2 or TRBV6-3 with TRBJ2-1; 9 bases match TRBD1. Per the germline V gene, CDR1 is MNHEY and CDR2 is SVGEGT. CDR3 size: 15 residues. V was clipped by 4 bases and J by 9 bases; unmatched bases: 10.

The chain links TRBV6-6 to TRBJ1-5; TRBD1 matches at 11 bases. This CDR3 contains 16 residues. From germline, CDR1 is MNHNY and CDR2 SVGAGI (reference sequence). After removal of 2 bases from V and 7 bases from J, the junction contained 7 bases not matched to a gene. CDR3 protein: CASSYLGQGAGQPQHF. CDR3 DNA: TGTGCCAGCAGTTACCTAGGACAGGGGGCAGGGCAGCCCCAGCATTTT.